One and the same sample provided the 19 T cell receptor beta chains below, sequenced in a study of T cell responses to AZD1222 COVID-19 vaccine. Only in-frame clones appear in the TCRdb table, and some are missing; sequencing was by immunoSEQ multiplex PCR. The sample has 150,000 to 200,000 clones, 85% to 95% seen once. The sample in question was peripheral blood, obtained on day 0 of AZD1222 vaccination. These receptors all stem from an adult in good health.

The chain uses TRBV30 and TRBJ1-1, with a weak D call TRBD1 (6 bases). Germline-derived CDR1 and CDR2 are GTSNPN and SVGIG (reference sequence). The V gene lost 7 bases and the J gene lost 6 bases, with 12 bases spanning the gap. This CDR3 is built from 11 residues. The CDR3 region has the DNA TGTGCCTCCCAGGGGATCGCTGAAGCTTTCTTT. As protein: CASQGIAEAFF.

Written as DNA, the CDR3 is TGTGCCAGCAGATTCGGGGAAAAACTGTTTTTT. Its translation is CASRFGEKLFF. The chain is built from TRBV6-5 and TRBJ1-4; D is ambiguous. V gave up 6 bases and J gave up 8 bases, with 7 bases separating them. The CDR3 covers 11 residues. Germline loops: CDR1 MNHEY, CDR2 SVGAGI.

The genes are TRBV5-1 and TRBJ2-7, with TRBD2 matching over 8 bases. The CDR3 covers 14 residues. The V segment lost 4 bases and the J segment 4 bases; nucleotides outside the gene matches: 7. Per the germline V gene, CDR1 is SGHRS and CDR2 is YFSETQ. Here the CDR3 DNA reads TGCGCCAGCAGCGGAAGCGGGAGCTTATACGAGCAGTACTTC. It yields the protein CASSGSGSLYEQYF.

This chain links TRBV27 with TRBJ2-1; D could derive from TRBD1 or TRBD2 (5 bases each). Trimming took off 4 bases at V and 13 bases at J, with 20 bases between the two ends. Per germline, CDR1 MNHEY and CDR2 SMNVEV (reference sequence). This CDR3 region has 14 residues. This chain's CDR3 is CASSSVGTNEVQFF. DNA for the CDR3: TGTGCCAGCAGTTCAGTGGGGACGAACGAGGTACAGTTCTTC.

The rearrangement uses TRBV6-2 or TRBV6-3 and TRBJ2-7, with D maybe TRBD2 (5 bases). The V end was cut by 3 bases, the J end by 6 bases, with 12 bases between. This CDR3 has 13 amino acids. From germline, CDR1 is MNHEY and CDR2 SVGEGT. The CDR3 DNA is TGTGCCAGCAGTTATCTAGCATCGGGCGAGCAGTACTTC. Translated, it gives CASSYLASGEQYF.

The chain uses TRBV5-5 and TRBJ1-1; 9 bases match TRBD1. There are 16 residues in the CDR3. CDR1 is SGHKS, CDR2 YYEKEE, per germline (reference sequence). V lost 0 bases, J lost 6 bases, and 9 bases stayed unmatched. The CDR3 protein is CASSLDRDRVRAEAFF. CDR3 coding DNA: TGTGCCAGCAGCTTGGACCGGGACAGGGTAAGGGCTGAAGCTTTCTTT. The variable domain in full, with the rest retrieved from reference TRBV5-5 and TRBJ1-1, is DAGVTQSPTHLIKTRGQQVTLRCSPISGHKSVSWYQQVLGQGPQFIFQYYEKEERGRGNFPDRFSARQFPNYSSELNVNALLLGDSALYLCASSLDRDRVRAEAFFGQGTRLTVV.

The CDR3 nucleotides read TGTGCCAGCAGCACCCCCGGACAAGCTAGCTCTGGAAACACCATATATTTT. It specifies CASSTPGQASSGNTIYF. The V and J genes are TRBV7-2 and TRBJ1-3; D perhaps matches TRBD1 (5 bases). Trimming left V 5 bases short and J 0 bases short, with 17 bases between. Germline CDR1 and CDR2: SGHTA and FQGNSA. CDR3 length: 17 residues.

The chain combines TRBV7-8 with TRBJ1-5; D gene uncertain. The CDR3 runs 13 residues. Trimming took 5 bases from V and 2 from J, leaving 7 bases between them. Germline loops: CDR1 SGHVS, CDR2 FQNEAQ. DNA for the CDR3: TGTGCCAGCAGCGATCTTGGCAATCAGCCCCAGCATTTT. This sequence encodes CASSDLGNQPQHF.

The V gene is TRBV27, the J gene TRBJ2-1; tentative D call: TRBD2 (5 bases). The CDR3 runs 14 residues. Trimming cost V 5 bases and J 7 bases, with 15 bases left between them. Germline-derived CDR1 and CDR2 are MNHEY and SMNVEV (reference sequence). CDR3: CASSDSLVINEQFF. The CDR3 DNA is TGTGCCAGCAGTGATTCACTAGTTATAAATGAGCAGTTCTTC.

CDR3 DNA: TGTGCCAGCAGCCTAACCGGGCTTGGGGCCTACGAGCAGTACGTC. It translates to CASSLTGLGAYEQYV. This sequence joins TRBV27 and TRBJ2-7; D call uncertain. Trimming removed 6 bases at V and 2 bases at J, with 17 bases between. The CDR3 totals 15 residues. CDR1 and CDR2 from the germline V gene are MNHEY and SMNVEV (reference sequence).

This rearrangement joins TRBV12-5 to TRBJ2-5, with 8 bases fitting TRBD1. CDR3 size: 14 residues. With 7 bases clipped from V and 4 bases from J, the junction kept 8 bases outside the gene matches. CDR1 is LGHNT, CDR2 FRNRAP, per germline. The CDR3 protein is CASAQTGDGETQYF. CDR3 coding DNA: TGTGCTAGTGCCCAGACAGGGGACGGAGAGACCCAGTACTTC.

The chain combines TRBV2 with TRBJ2-3, with TRBD2 matching over 9 bases. Trimming took 1 base from V and 1 from J; bases not matched to a gene: 0. This CDR3 is built from 15 residues. Germline V gives CDR1 SNHLY, CDR2 FYNNEI. In DNA form, the CDR3 reads TGTGCCAGCAGTGAAGGCGGGAGGGGCACAGATACGCAGTATTTT. Its translation: CASSEGGRGTDTQYF.

V and J are TRBV12-3 or TRBV12-4 and TRBJ2-4; D unclear. CDR3 length equals 11 residues. V lost 6 bases and J 0 bases, leaving 0 bases between the germline ends. CDR3 sequence reads: CASRAKNIQYF. The CDR3 DNA reads as TGTGCCAGCAGAGCCAAAAACATTCAGTACTTC.

The rearrangement links TRBV4-1 to TRBJ1-1, with D possibly matching TRBD1 (5 bases). Per the germline V gene, CDR1 is MGHRA and CDR2 is YSYEKL. The CDR3 spans 14 residues. The V gene lost 4 bases and the J gene lost 3 bases, with 12 bases spanning the gap. DNA for the CDR3: TGCGCCAGCAGCCTCCGGGACGGAGACACTGAAGCTTTCTTT. Its protein product is CASSLRDGDTEAFF.

Written as DNA, the CDR3 is TGTGCCAGCAATCAGGACCGGGCCGACACAGATACGCAGTATTTT. This sequence encodes CASNQDRADTDTQYF. J is TRBJ2-3 and V is TRBV9; D call uncertain. The V gene lost 6 bases and the J gene lost 2 bases, with 16 bases spanning the gap. Germline CDR1 is SGDLS and CDR2 is YYNGEE. The CDR3 is 15 amino acids.

The chain is built from TRBV5-4 and TRBJ2-2; 8 nucleotides agree with TRBD2. The CDR3 covers 15 residues. J lost 5 bases, V lost 5 bases, and 8 bases had no gene match. The germline CDR1 and CDR2 sequences are SGHNT and YYREEE (reference sequence). CDR3 DNA sequence: TGTGCCAGCAGAATTAGCGGGACGAGGACCGGGGAGCTGTTTTTT. This encodes CASRISGTRTGELFF. The whole variable domain, remainder taken from reference TRBV5-4 and TRBJ2-2, is ETGVTQSPTHLIKTRGQQVTLRCSSQSGHNTVSWYQQALGQGPQFIFQYYREEENGRGNFPPRFSGLQFPNYSSELNVNALELDDSALYLCASRISGTRTGELFFGEGSRLTVL.

V is TRBV5-6 and J is TRBJ2-3; 10 bases agree with TRBD2. Trimming took 0 bases from V and 6 from J; bases not matched to a gene: 10. The CDR3 contains 17 residues. Looked up from germline, CDR1 is SGHDT and CDR2 is YYEEEE. CDR3 sequence reads: CASSLGVAGGSGDTQYF. Written as DNA, the CDR3 is TGTGCCAGCAGCTTGGGGGTAGCGGGAGGCTCCGGCGATACGCAGTATTTT.

The gene calls are TRBV6-5 and TRBJ1-1; tentatively, D is TRBD1 (5 bases). Per the germline V gene, CDR1 is MNHEY and CDR2 is SVGAGI. V lost 0 bases, J lost 5 bases, and 7 bases lay in between. This CDR3 has 13 residues. CDR3 in DNA: TGTGCCAGCAGTTACTCAAAGGGGACTGAAGCTTTCTTT. It specifies CASSYSKGTEAFF.

The gene calls are TRBV7-3 and TRBJ2-3, with a weak D call TRBD2 (5 bases). CDR3 length: 13 amino acids. Germline V gives CDR1 SGHTA, CDR2 FQGTGA. V dropped 0 bases and J dropped 10 bases, with 11 bases sitting between them. The CDR3 here is CASSLTDLSSQYF. CDR3 nucleotide sequence: TGTGCCAGCAGCTTAACGGACTTGTCCTCGCAGTATTTT.